Listed below are T cell receptor beta chains from one sample, sequenced in a study of T-cell memory formation after mild COVID-19. TCRdb fed the 5' RACE reads into MiXCR, producing one record per CDR3 protein. The sample consists of around 340,000 distinct CDR3 sequences, roughly 14% of them appearing once. The specimen sequenced was PBMCs or a T cell subset sorted from them (not recorded which). These receptors all come from a man aged 18 to 30 who had mild COVID-19 (a few samples of this study predate the infection). Cell type and time point are not known. CDR3s include the opening cysteine and the closing phenylalanine or tryptophan. A D gene is named only where the DNA matches it firmly. Size is omitted from some rows. Given values are once, few, many or a class for expanded clones.

size: .
V: TRBV4-1
D: .
J: TRBJ1-2
DNA: TGCGCCAGCAGCCAACCCGGGACGGAAGGGGCTAACTATGGCTACACCTTC
CDR3: CASSQPGTEGANYGYTF

size: many
V: TRBV5-1
D: .
J: TRBJ2-7
DNA: TGCGCCAGCAGATGGGGCATCGGGGAGCAGTACTTC
CDR3: CASRWGIGEQYF

size: .
V: TRBV20-1
D: .
J: TRBJ2-1
DNA: TGCAGTGCTAGACCATCTTACACGAGCCTGCACAATGAGCAGTTCTTC
CDR3: CSARPSYTSLHNEQFF

size: few
V: TRBV5-5
D: .
J: TRBJ2-3
DNA: TGTGCCAGCAGCCGACCAGACACAGATACGCAGTATTTT
CDR3: CASSRPDTDTQYF

size: many
V: TRBV5-1
D: .
J: TRBJ1-6
DNA: TGCGCCAGCAGCCCCTTGATGGGGGCGAATTCACCCCTCCACTTT
CDR3: CASSPLMGANSPLHF

size: .
V: TRBV5-1
D: TRBD1
J: TRBJ1-2
DNA: TGCGCCAGCAGCCCGACCACCGGGACAGGGACCTACACCTTC
CDR3: CASSPTTGTGTYTF

size: once
V: TRBV20-1
D: TRBD2
J: TRBJ2-5
DNA: TGCAGTGCTAGGCTAGCGGGGGGAATAGAGACCCAGTACTTC
CDR3: CSARLAGGIETQYF

size: .
V: TRBV24-1
D: TRBD2
J: TRBJ2-4
DNA: TGTGCCACCAGTGATTTGCCCAGGGAGGGAGAAAACATTCAGTACTTC
CDR3: CATSDLPREGENIQYF

size: once
V: TRBV11-2
D: TRBD2
J: TRBJ2-7
DNA: TGTGCCAGCAGCCTCCTAGCGGTCGAGCAGTACTTC
CDR3: CASSLLAVEQYF

size: few
V: TRBV6-1
D: TRBD1
J: TRBJ2-2
DNA: TGTGCCAGCAGATACGCAGGGGGCGGCACCGGGGAGCTGTTTTTT
CDR3: CASRYAGGGTGELFF

size: few
V: TRBV9
D: .
J: TRBJ1-1
DNA: TGTGCCAGCAGCGTAGTGGCGGGAGTAGCTTTCTTT
CDR3: CASSVVAGVAFF

size: few
V: TRBV29-1
D: .
J: TRBJ1-2
DNA: TGCAGCGCTTTAGCGGGAGCTAACTATGGCTACACCTTC
CDR3: CSALAGANYGYTF

size: .
V: TRBV20-1
D: .
J: TRBJ1-5
DNA: TGCAGTGCTCACAGTTCTTATAGCAATCAGCCCCAGCATTTT
CDR3: CSAHSSYSNQPQHF

size: few
V: TRBV7-2
D: TRBD1
J: TRBJ2-5
DNA: TGTGCCAGCAGCTCACAGGGGAGTCAAGAGACCCAGTACTTC
CDR3: CASSSQGSQETQYF

size: few
V: TRBV12-5
D: .
J: TRBJ2-1
DNA: TGTGCTAGTGCCCAGAATGGCAATGAGCAGTTCTTC
CDR3: CASAQNGNEQFF

size: .
V: TRBV14
D: .
J: TRBJ2-2
DNA: TGTGCCAGCAGCCAAGATGCGGGATCGAACACCGGGGAGCTGTTTTTT
CDR3: CASSQDAGSNTGELFF

size: few
V: TRBV6-5
D: .
J: TRBJ2-1
DNA: TGTGCCAGCACCTTTGGGGGGGAGCAGTTCTTC
CDR3: CASTFGGEQFF

size: few
V: TRBV6-9
D: .
J: TRBJ1-2
DNA: TGTGCCAGCAAGACCATCCAGCGGCGGGTCTCCTTCGGCTACACCTTC
CDR3: CASKTIQRRVSFGYTF

size: .
V: TRBV18
D: TRBD2
J: TRBJ2-3
DNA: TGTGCCAGCTCACCACCGGGACTAGCGACTAGCACAGATACGCAGTATTTT
CDR3: CASSPPGLATSTDTQYF

size: many
V: TRBV7-9
D: .
J: TRBJ1-1
DNA: TGTGCCAGCAGCCCCCGGGACCAGAACACTGAAGCTTTCTTT
CDR3: CASSPRDQNTEAFF